This TCR beta chain was found in a study of T cell changes during pregnancy in multiple sclerosis. The CDR3 loop spans 14 amino acids. Sequencing used immunoSEQ multiplex PCR; TCRdb keeps in-frame clones, though not all of them. The sample has about 57,000 clones, approximately 90% seen once. The sequence was obtained from a female donor in good health, enrolled as a control in a pregnancy study. Sequenced material: peripheral blood, taken after pregnancy. This sequence joins TRBV21-1 and TRBJ2-1; TRBD2, the table's D call, was not compared with the DNA. TRBV21-1 is designated a pseudogene. The CDR3 sequence: CASSNVREWGEQFF. DNA for the CDR3: TGTGCCAGCAGCAACGTAAGGGAGTGGGGTGAGCAGTTCTTC.